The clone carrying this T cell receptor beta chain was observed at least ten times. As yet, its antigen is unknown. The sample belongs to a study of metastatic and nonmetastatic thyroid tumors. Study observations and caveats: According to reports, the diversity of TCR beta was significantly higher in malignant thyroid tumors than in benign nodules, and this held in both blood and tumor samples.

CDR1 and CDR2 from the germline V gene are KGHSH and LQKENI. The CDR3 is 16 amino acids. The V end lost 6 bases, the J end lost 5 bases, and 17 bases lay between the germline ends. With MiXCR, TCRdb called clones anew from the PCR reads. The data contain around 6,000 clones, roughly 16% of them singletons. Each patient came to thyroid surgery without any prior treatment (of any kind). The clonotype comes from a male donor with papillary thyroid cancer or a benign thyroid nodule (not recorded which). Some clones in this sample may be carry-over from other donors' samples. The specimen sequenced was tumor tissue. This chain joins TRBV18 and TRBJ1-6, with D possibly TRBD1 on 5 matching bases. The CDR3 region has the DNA TGTGCCAGCTCGCTACAGGATATTTCCGATAATTCACCCCTCCACTTT. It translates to CASSLQDISDNSPLHF. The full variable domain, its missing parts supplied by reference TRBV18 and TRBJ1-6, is NAGVMQNPRHLVRRRGQEARLRCSPMKGHSHVYWYRQLPEEGLKFMVYLQKENIIDESGMPKERFSAEFPKEGPSILRIQQVVRGDSAAYFCASSLQDISDNSPLHFGNGTRLTVT.